These 21 T cell receptor beta chains originate from one sample sequenced in a study of blood T cells in healthy people across ages. A second PCR of roughly 6 to 12 cycles used a sample-barcoded 5' primer and a J-beta primer mix. TCRdb recomputed calls from the 5' RACE reads with MiXCR, one row per CDR3 protein. The sample shows fewer than 700,000 distinct CDR3 sequences, about 45% of them seen only once. The sequenced sample consisted of blood. Receptors originate from a man older than 75 in good health.

This clonotype was counted a few times. The J gene is TRBJ2-3, the V gene TRBV7-2; 14 positions match TRBD2. Unmatched junction bases numbered 13, after V lost 4 bases and J lost 10 bases. The CDR3 sequence is 17 residues long. Germline V gene sequence: CDR1 SGHTA, CDR2 FQGNSA. The CDR3 loop is CASSSNLGTSGSKAQYF. For the CDR3, the DNA is TGTGCCAGCAGCTCAAACCTAGGGACTAGCGGGAGTAAAGCGCAGTATTTT.

This clonotype has just a few counts. This rearrangement joins TRBV7-3 to TRBJ2-1, with TRBD2 matching over 8 bases. Trimming at V came to 5 bases and at J to 4 bases, leaving 7 bases not matched to a gene. The CDR3 sequence is 15 residues long. Germline V CDR1 and CDR2: SGHTA, FQGTGA. CDR3 protein: CASSPMAGGYNEQFF. As DNA, the CDR3 is TGTGCCAGCAGCCCGATGGCGGGAGGTTACAATGAGCAGTTCTTC. Supplemented by reference TRBV7-3 and TRBJ2-1, the full variable domain reads GAGVSQTPSNKVTEKGKYVELRCDPISGHTALYWYRQSLGQGPEFLIYFQGTGAADDSGLPNDRFFAVRPEGSVSTLKIQRTERGDSAVYLCASSPMAGGYNEQFFGPGTRLTVL.

J is TRBJ2-3 and V is TRBV20-1, with no clear D. The V gene's germline CDR1 is DFQATT and CDR2 SNEGSKA (reference sequence). V shed 6 bases and J shed 2 bases, with 12 bases lying between them. The CDR3 length is 13 residues. The chain's CDR3 is CSASPRPTDTQYF. The CDR3 nucleotides are TGCAGTGCCAGCCCGCGGCCCACAGATACGCAGTATTTT.

This clonotype was recorded at least ten times. This CDR3 reads CASSPVGINQPQHF. CDR3 nucleotides: TGTGCCAGCAGCCCGGTGGGGATCAATCAGCCCCAGCATTTT. This chain links TRBV6-5 with TRBJ1-5, with unresolved D. The CDR3 sequence is 14 residues long. With 6 bases removed from V and 3 bases from J, the gap between germline ends came to 12 bases. Germline V gene data show CDR1 as MNHEY and CDR2 as SVGAGI.

The chain carries TRBV6-6 and TRBJ2-1, with D maybe TRBD2 (7 bases). V was trimmed by 5 bases and J by 2 bases, leaving 10 bases between them. The germline gives CDR1 MNHNY, CDR2 SVGAGI (reference sequence). CDR3 length: 14 amino acids. The DNA for the CDR3 is TGTGCCAGCAGTCGGGGGGCCGCCTACAATGAGCAGTTCTTC. This translates into CASSRGAAYNEQFF.

The chain is built from TRBV7-9 and TRBJ1-2; D remains ambiguous. V dropped 5 bases and J dropped 2 bases, with 15 bases sitting between them. The germline V gene has CDR1 SEHNR and CDR2 FQNEAQ (reference sequence). This CDR3 is 15 amino acids long. The CDR3 loop is CASSPNLGGNYGYTF. In DNA, the CDR3 is TGTGCCAGCAGCCCGAACCTCGGAGGGAACTATGGCTACACCTTC.

CDR3: CSARAFRGYSSYNEQFF. The DNA for the CDR3 is TGCAGTGCTAGAGCCTTTCGGGGCTACAGCTCCTACAATGAGCAGTTCTTC. The J gene is TRBJ2-1, the V gene TRBV20-1; D may be TRBD1 or TRBD2 (5 bases each). CDR1 is DFQATT, CDR2 SNEGSKA, per germline (reference sequence). Between the trimmed V and J ends, which lost 1 base and 0 bases, there was a span of 16 bases. CDR3 size: 17 residues.

The chain recombines TRBV7-7 with TRBJ2-7; D gene uncertain. The CDR3 contains 14 residues. Germline values: CDR1 SSHAT, CDR2 FNYEAQ (reference sequence). In nucleotides, the CDR3 is TGTGTCAGGAGAAGGACCGGAAGCGCCTACGAGCAGTACTTC. Protein: CVRRRTGSAYEQYF. The variable domain in full, with the rest retrieved from reference TRBV7-7 and TRBJ2-7, is GAGVSQSPRYKVTKRGQDVTLRCDPISSHATLYWYQQALGQGPEFLTYFNYEAQPDKSGLPSDRFSAERPEGSISTLTIQRTEQRDSAMYRCVRRRTGSAYEQYFGPGTRLTVT.

In its sample, this clonotype was seen once. The chain has TRBV2 and TRBJ1-2; D gene ambiguous. CDR3 size: 17 residues. Trimming pared 1 base from V and 4 bases from J, leaving 19 bases between. Looked up from germline, CDR1 is SNHLY and CDR2 is FYNNEI. DNA of the CDR3: TGTGCCAGCAGTGAAGGGGTCCCCCCGAATACCACCTATGGCTACACCTTC. This codes for CASSEGVPPNTTYGYTF.

As to this clonotype: One junction end does not reproduce the germline sequence, and a read error may be involved. This chain connects TRBV3-1 to TRBJ2-1; possible D gene TRBD2, 8 bases. Germline CDR1 LGHDT, CDR2 YNNKEL (reference sequence). CDR3 size: 15 residues. The chain's CDR3 is CASSPGTAGVNEQFF. The CDR3 region has the DNA TGCGCCAGCAGCCCCGGGACAGCGGGGGTCAATGAGCAGTTCTTC.

Many counts were recorded for this clonotype. V is TRBV6-5 and J is TRBJ1-1; D perhaps matches TRBD1 (5 bases). V was trimmed by 5 bases and J by 3 bases, leaving 13 bases between them. The CDR3 is 14 amino acids. Germline loops: CDR1 MNHEY, CDR2 SVGAGI. CDR3 protein: CASSPLGGHTEAFF. The DNA of the CDR3 is TGTGCCAGCAGTCCGCTCGGGGGACACACTGAAGCTTTCTTT.

About this clonotype itself: At one end the junction does not follow the germline gene, possibly because of a read error. V is TRBV6-6 and J is TRBJ2-7; TRBD2 matches at 7 bases. Germline CDR1 MNHNY, CDR2 SVGAGI (reference sequence). This CDR3 contains 14 residues. DNA of the CDR3: TGTGCCAGCAGTTACGAAGGACTAGGGTGCGAGCGGTACTTC. The encoded protein is CASSYEGLGCERYF.

There are many counts of this clonotype. The chain combines TRBV7-2 with TRBJ1-5, with D tentatively TRBD1 (5 bases). V lost 5 bases to trimming and J lost 6 bases, with 17 bases between them. Germline V gene lookup returns CDR1 SGHTA and CDR2 FQGNSA. The CDR3 extends over 15 amino acids. The CDR3 coding sequence is TGTGCCAGCAGCAAAGCACGGGGACCGGGTCAGCCCCAGCATTTT. Encoded protein: CASSKARGPGQPQHF.

This clonotype has more than one count but fewer than ten. The chain is built from TRBV7-2 and TRBJ2-3; D is ambiguous. Looked up from germline, CDR1 is SGHTA and CDR2 is FQGNSA. The CDR3 spans 15 residues. Deletions cut 1 base from V and 0 bases from J, with 8 bases between. CDR3 amino acids: CASSLEARSTDTQYF. The CDR3, as DNA: TGTGCCAGCAGCTTAGAGGCCAGAAGCACAGATACGCAGTATTTT.

The chain is built from TRBV6-2 or TRBV6-3 and TRBJ2-7; TRBD1 matches at 9 bases. With V trimmed by 2 bases and J by 2 bases, 7 bases remained unmatched. This CDR3 contains 16 residues. Germline V lookup: CDR1 MNHEY, CDR2 SVGEGT. The CDR3 region is CASSYVTGGATYEQYF. CDR3 DNA sequence: TGTGCCAGCAGTTACGTTACAGGGGGCGCGACCTACGAGCAGTACTTC.

This clonotype has a handful of counts. At one boundary the junction diverges from the germline segment, which might be a read error. This chain uses TRBV6-6 with TRBJ2-1; possibly TRBD1 or TRBD2 for D (5 bases each). CDR3 size: 14 residues. CDR1 and CDR2 from the germline V gene are MNHNY and SVGAGI (reference sequence). In DNA, the CDR3 is TGTGCCGGCAGTTACGGGACGGATTTCAATGAGCAGTTCTTC. Translated, it gives CAGSYGTDFNEQFF.

The count of this clonotype is one. The chain employs TRBV28 and TRBJ1-5, with TRBD1 matching over 7 bases. Germline lookup yields CDR1 MDHEN and CDR2 SYDVKM. V was pared by 6 bases and J by 6 bases, with 8 bases of the junction left unmatched. The CDR3 totals 14 residues. CDR3 amino acids: CASRDRRYSQPQHF. The CDR3 nucleotides read TGTGCCAGCAGGGACAGGAGATACAGTCAGCCCCAGCATTTT.

The rearrangement joins TRBV24-1 to TRBJ1-5; the D gene is possibly TRBD1 (5 bases). Trimming cost V 9 bases and J 0 bases, with 14 bases left between them. There are 15 residues in the CDR3. Looked up from germline, CDR1 is KGHDR and CDR2 is SFDVKD. CDR3 region: CATQDSDYSNQPQHF. The CDR3 coding sequence is TGTGCCACCCAAGACAGTGATTATAGCAATCAGCCCCAGCATTTT.

The CDR3 loop is CASRERDNYGYTF. The CDR3 nucleotides are TGTGCCAGCAGAGAACGGGATAACTATGGCTACACCTTC. The rearrangement links TRBV6-1 to TRBJ1-2, with D unresolved. The germline gives CDR1 MNHNS, CDR2 SASEGT. Deletions cut 6 bases from V and 1 base from J, with 9 bases between. This CDR3 region has 13 residues.

This clonotype was counted between two and nine times. The chain links TRBV20-1 to TRBJ1-2; D ambiguous. Per the germline V gene, CDR1 is DFQATT and CDR2 is SNEGSKA (reference sequence). V was pared by 3 bases and J by 2 bases, with 7 bases between. The CDR3 is made up of 12 amino acids. CDR3 bases: TGCAGTGCTAGCGTCGTGAACTATGGCTACACCTTC. It specifies CSASVVNYGYTF.

The rearrangement links TRBV7-8 to TRBJ1-2; D is uncertain. The CDR3 totals 14 residues. Trimming left V 5 bases short and J 2 bases short, with 12 bases between. Germline CDR1 is SGHVS and CDR2 is FQNEAQ. CDR3 nucleotides: TGTGCCAGCAGCCCCGGAGACATAAACTATGGCTACACCTTC. Translation gives CASSPGDINYGYTF.